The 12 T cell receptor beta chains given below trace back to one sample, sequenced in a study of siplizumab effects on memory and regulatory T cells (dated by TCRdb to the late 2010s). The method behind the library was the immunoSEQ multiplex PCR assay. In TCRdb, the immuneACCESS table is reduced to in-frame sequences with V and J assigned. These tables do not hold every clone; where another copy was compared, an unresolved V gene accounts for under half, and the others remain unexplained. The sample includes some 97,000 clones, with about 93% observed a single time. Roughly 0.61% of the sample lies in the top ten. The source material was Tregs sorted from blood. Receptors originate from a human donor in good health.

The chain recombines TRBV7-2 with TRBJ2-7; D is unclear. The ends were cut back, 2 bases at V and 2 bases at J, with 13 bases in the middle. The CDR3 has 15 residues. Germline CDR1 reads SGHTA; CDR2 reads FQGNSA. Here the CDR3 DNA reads TGTGCCAGCAGCTTATACGGTTTTCCTGCCTACGAGCAGTACTTC. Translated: CASSLYGFPAYEQYF. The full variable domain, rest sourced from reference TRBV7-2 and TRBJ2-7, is GAGVSQSPSNKVTEKGKDVELRCDPISGHTALYWYRQSLGQGLEFLIYFQGNSAPDKSGLPSDRFSAERTGGSVSTLTIQRTQQEDSAVYLCASSLYGFPAYEQYFGPGTRLTVT.

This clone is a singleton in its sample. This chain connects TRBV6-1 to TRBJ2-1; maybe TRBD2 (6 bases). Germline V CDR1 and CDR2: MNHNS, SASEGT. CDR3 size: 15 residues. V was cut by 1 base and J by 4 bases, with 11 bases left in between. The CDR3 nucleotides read TGTGCCAGCAGTGAAGTTGGAGGGGCATACAATGAGCAGTTCTTC. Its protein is CASSEVGGAYNEQFF.

In DNA, the CDR3 is TGTGCCAGCAGCGCCACGTTCGGGCAGGCTTACGAGCAGTACTTC. Residues: CASSATFGQAYEQYF. V usage is TRBV9 and J usage is TRBJ2-7; unclear D gene. Germline V gene lookup returns CDR1 SGDLS and CDR2 YYNGEE. Deletions cut 3 bases from V and 4 bases from J, with 17 bases between. This CDR3 comprises 15 residues. Full variable domain (missing parts from reference TRBV9 and TRBJ2-7): DSGVTQTPKHLITATGQRVTLRCSPRSGDLSVYWYQQSLDQGLQFLIQYYNGEERAKGNILERFSAQQFPDLHSELNLSSLELGDSALYFCASSATFGQAYEQYFGPGTRLTVT.

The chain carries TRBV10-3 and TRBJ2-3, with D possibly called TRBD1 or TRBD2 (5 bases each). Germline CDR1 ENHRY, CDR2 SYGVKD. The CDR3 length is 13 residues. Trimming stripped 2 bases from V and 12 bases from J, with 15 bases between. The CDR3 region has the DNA TGTGCCATCAGTGAGGGAGGACATTTAAGTCAGTATTTT. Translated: CAISEGGHLSQYF.

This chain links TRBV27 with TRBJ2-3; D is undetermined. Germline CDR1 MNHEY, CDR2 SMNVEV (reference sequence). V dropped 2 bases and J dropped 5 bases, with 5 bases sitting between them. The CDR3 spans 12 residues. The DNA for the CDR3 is TGTGCCAGCAGTTTAAATAGAGATACGCAGTATTTT. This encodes CASSLNRDTQYF.

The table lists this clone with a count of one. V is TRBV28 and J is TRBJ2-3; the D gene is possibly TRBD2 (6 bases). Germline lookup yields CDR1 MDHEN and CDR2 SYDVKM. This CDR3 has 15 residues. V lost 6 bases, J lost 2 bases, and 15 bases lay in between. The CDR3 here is CASSSTSRSTDTQYF. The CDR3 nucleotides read TGTGCCAGCAGCTCAACTAGCCGATCCACAGATACGCAGTATTTT.

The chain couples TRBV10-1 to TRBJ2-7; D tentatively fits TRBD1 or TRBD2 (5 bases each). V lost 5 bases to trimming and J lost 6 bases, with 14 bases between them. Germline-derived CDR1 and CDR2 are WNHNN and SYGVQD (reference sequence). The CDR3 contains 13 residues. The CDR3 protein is CASSLYGTSEQYF. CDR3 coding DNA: TGCGCCAGCAGTCTGTACGGGACGAGCGAGCAGTACTTC.

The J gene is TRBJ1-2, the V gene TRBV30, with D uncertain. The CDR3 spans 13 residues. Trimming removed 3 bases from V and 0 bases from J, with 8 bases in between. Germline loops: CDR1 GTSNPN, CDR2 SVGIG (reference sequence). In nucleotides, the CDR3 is TGTGCCTGGAGCCCCGGGTCTAACTATGGCTACACCTTC. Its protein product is CAWSPGSNYGYTF.

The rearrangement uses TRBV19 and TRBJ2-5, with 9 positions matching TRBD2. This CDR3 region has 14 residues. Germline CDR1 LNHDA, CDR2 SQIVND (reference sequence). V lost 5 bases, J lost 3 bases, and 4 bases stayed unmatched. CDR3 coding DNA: TGTGCCAGTAGTTTTAGCGGGGGAGAAGAGACCCAGTACTTC. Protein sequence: CASSFSGGEETQYF.

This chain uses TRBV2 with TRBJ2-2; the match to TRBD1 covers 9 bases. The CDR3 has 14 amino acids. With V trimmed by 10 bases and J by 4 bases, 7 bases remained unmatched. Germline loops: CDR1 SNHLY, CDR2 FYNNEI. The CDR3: CAIRDRDGTGELFF. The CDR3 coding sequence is TGTGCCATCCGGGACAGGGACGGCACCGGGGAGCTGTTTTTT.

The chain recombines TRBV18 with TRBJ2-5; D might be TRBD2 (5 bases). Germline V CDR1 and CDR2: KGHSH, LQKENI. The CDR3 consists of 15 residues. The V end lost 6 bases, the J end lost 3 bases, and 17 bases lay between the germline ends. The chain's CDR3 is CASSLVRAWEETQYF. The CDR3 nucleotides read TGTGCCAGCTCTCTAGTGAGGGCATGGGAAGAGACCCAGTACTTC. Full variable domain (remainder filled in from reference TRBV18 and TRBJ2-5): NAGVMQNPRHLVRRRGQEARLRCSPMKGHSHVYWYRQLPEEGLKFMVYLQKENIIDESGMPKERFSAEFPKEGPSILRIQQVVRGDSAAYFCASSLVRAWEETQYFGPGTRLLVL.

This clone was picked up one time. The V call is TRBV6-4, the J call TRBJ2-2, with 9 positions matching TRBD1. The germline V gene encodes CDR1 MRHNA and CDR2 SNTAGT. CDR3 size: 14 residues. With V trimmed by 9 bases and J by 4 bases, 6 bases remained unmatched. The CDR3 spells CARGTGWSTGELFF. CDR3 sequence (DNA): TGTGCCAGGGGGACAGGGTGGAGCACCGGGGAGCTGTTTTTT.